The rows below give T cell receptor beta chains drawn from one sample of a study of STAT5B mutations in CD4+ large granular lymphocyte leukemia. TCRdb's copy holds only in-frame clones and misses some; the assay was immunoSEQ multiplex PCR. The data contain around 27,000 clones, roughly 75% of them singletons. The specimen was CD4+ T cells from blood buffy coats. All receptors come from a human donor in good health. The CDR3 runs from the conserved cysteine through the conserved F or W. The D gene is left open where the match is weak. Clone sizes are given selectively: once, few, many, or a class where the clone is expanded.

size | J | D | V | DNA | CDR3
few | TRBJ1-5 | TRBD1 | TRBV6-5 | TGTGCCAGCAGTTACTCAGGGACAGATCAGCCCCAGCATTTT | CASSYSGTDQPQHF
- | TRBJ2-7 | - | TRBV13 | TGTGCCAGCAGTGACGTGGGGGGGCTAACCTACGAGCAGTACTTC | CASSDVGGLTYEQYF
- | TRBJ2-2 | TRBD1 | TRBV6-4 | TGTGCCAGCAGTGCGGCGGGACAGGGGTACGGGGAGCTGTTTTTT | CASSAAGQGYGELFF
few | TRBJ2-5 | TRBD2 | TRBV18 | TGTGCCAGCTCACTTCCTATAAGCGGGAGGAAGACCCAGTACTTC | CASSLPISGRKTQYF
- | TRBJ1-3 | - | TRBV6-6 | TGTGCCAGCAGTCGGACAGTCTCTGGAAACACCATATATTTT | CASSRTVSGNTIYF
few | TRBJ2-7 | TRBD1 | TRBV28 | TGTGCCAGCAGGGGTTCCGGTGGACAGGGATACCCATCCTACGAGCAGTACTTC | CASRGSGGQGYPSYEQYF
once | TRBJ2-7 | - | TRBV5-1 | TGCGCCAGCAGCTTTCAGGAGGGCCGAGTCGAGCAGTACTTC | CASSFQEGRVEQYF
- | TRBJ2-5 | - | TRBV27 | TGTGCCAGCAGTTTATCGGGTATCTTTCGGGCCCAAGAGACCCAGTACTTC | CASSLSGIFRAQETQYF
- | TRBJ2-5 | TRBD1 | TRBV19 | TGTGCCAGTAGTATAACCGGGACAGGCGTTGTGTACTTC | CASSITGTGVVYF
- | TRBJ2-3 | - | TRBV5-8 | TGTGCCAGCAGCTCGTCTACGTTTGGCACAGATACGCAGTATTTT | CASSSSTFGTDTQYF
- | TRBJ1-2 | - | TRBV14 | TGTGCCAGCAGCCAAGATGGGGGGGCCCATGGCTACACCTTC | CASSQDGGAHGYTF
- | TRBJ2-7 | TRBD1 | TRBV4-3 | TGCGCCAGCAGCCAAGGTAACCGGGACAGATTAATGGAGCAGTACTTC | CASSQGNRDRLMEQYF
- | TRBJ2-1 | - | TRBV7-9 | TGTGCCAGCAGCTTAAGGGCTAGCATCACCTCGAGCAATGAGCAGTTCTTC | CASSLRASITSSNEQFF
few | TRBJ1-2 | - | TRBV9 | TGTGCCAGCAGCGTGGGAAACAGCTATGGCTACACCTTC | CASSVGNSYGYTF
once | TRBJ2-3 | - | TRBV5-1 | TGCGCCAGCAGCTCTCGGGCCTCCACAGATACGCAGTATTTT | CASSSRASTDTQYF
- | TRBJ1-2 | - | TRBV18 | TGTGCCAGCTCACCCAACAGGCTTTCCTATGGCTACACCTTC | CASSPNRLSYGYTF
- | TRBJ1-1 | - | TRBV7-9 | TGTGCCAGCAGCTTAGTACAAGATTACACTGAAGCTTTCTTT | CASSLVQDYTEAFF
- | TRBJ2-7 | - | TRBV20-1 | TGCAGTGCCGAGAAACGGGAGCAGTACTTC | CSAEKREQYF
once | TRBJ2-5 | TRBD1 | TRBV30 | TGTGCCTGGACCGGACAGGGGGCGGGCCAAGAGACCCAGTACTTC | CAWTGQGAGQETQYF
- | TRBJ1-5 | - | TRBV29-1 | TGCAGCGTCGCGGACGGGGTGCTAGGCAATCAGCCCCAGCATTTT | CSVADGVLGNQPQHF
- | TRBJ2-2 | TRBD2 | TRBV2 | TGTGCCAGCACCCCTACTAGCGGGAGCGTTGCCGGGGAGCTGTTTTTT | CASTPTSGSVAGELFF
- | TRBJ2-7 | - | TRBV14 | TGTGCCAGCAGTCAAGGACCCTATTCGTCTTTCGAGCAGTACTTC | CASSQGPYSSFEQYF
medium-sized | TRBJ2-1 | - | TRBV10-3 | TGTGCCGGGGGGTCCTACAATGAGCAGTTCTTC | CAGGSYNEQFF
- | TRBJ1-2 | - | TRBV2 | TGTGCCAGCACACTATATAATACAGAGAGTTCTGTCTCCGGCTACACCTTC | CASTLYNTESSVSGYTF
- | TRBJ2-3 | TRBD2 | TRBV12-5 | TGTGCTAGTGGTTTGGGGCTAGCGGGAGTTCGAGATACGCAGTATTTT | CASGLGLAGVRDTQYF
- | TRBJ2-5 | - | TRBV5-1 | TGTGCCAGCAGCTTGGGTCGCAGGGTGGAAGAGACCCAGTACTTC | CASSLGRRVEETQYF